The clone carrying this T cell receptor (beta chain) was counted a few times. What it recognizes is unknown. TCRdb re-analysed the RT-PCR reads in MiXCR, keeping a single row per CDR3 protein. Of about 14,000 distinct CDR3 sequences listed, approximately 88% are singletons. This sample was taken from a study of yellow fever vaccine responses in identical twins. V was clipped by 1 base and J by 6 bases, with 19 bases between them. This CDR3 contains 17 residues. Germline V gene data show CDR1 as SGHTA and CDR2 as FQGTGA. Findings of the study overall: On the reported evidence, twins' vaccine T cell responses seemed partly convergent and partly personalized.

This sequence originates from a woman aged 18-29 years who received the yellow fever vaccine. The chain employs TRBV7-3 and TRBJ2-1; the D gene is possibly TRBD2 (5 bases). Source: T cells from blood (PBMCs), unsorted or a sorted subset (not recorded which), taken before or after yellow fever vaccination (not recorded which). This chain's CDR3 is CASSLSPGKSKGNEQFF. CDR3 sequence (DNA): TGTGCCAGCAGCTTAAGTCCGGGGAAATCCAAGGGCAATGAGCAGTTCTTC.